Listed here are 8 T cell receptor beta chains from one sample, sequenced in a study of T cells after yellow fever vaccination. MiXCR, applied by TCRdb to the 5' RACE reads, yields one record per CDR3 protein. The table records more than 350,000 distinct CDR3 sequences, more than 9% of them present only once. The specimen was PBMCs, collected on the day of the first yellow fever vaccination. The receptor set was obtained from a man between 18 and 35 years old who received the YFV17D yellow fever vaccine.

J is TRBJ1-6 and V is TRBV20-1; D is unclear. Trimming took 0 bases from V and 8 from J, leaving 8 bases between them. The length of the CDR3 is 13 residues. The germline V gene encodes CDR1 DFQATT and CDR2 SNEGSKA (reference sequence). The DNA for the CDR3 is TGCAGTGCTAGAGATATCAGCGATTCACCCCTCCACTTT. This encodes CSARDISDSPLHF.

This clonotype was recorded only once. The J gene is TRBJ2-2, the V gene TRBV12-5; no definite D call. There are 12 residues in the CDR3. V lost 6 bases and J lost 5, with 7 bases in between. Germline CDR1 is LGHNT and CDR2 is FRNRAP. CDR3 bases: TGTGCTAGTGGCTTCGGTACCGGGGAGCTGTTTTTT. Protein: CASGFGTGELFF. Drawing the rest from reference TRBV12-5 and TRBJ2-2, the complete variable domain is DARVTQTPRHKVTEMGQEVTMRCQPILGHNTVFWYRQTMMQGLELLAYFRNRAPLDDSGMPKDRFSAEMPDATLATLKIQPSEPRDSAVYFCASGFGTGELFFGEGSRLTVL.

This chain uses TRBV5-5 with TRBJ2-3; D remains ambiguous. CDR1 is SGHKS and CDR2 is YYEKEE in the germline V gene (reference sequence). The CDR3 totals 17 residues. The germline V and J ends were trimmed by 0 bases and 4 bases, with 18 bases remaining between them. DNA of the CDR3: TGTGCCAGCAGCTTGGTTATTCGAACTGGTTTGTCAGATACGCAGTATTTT. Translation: CASSLVIRTGLSDTQYF.

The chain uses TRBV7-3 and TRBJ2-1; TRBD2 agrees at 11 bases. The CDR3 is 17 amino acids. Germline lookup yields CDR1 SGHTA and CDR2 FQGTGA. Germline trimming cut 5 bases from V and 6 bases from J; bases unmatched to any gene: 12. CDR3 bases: TGTGCCAGCAGCCACGGCTATAGCGGGGGGGCGCCCAATGAGCAGTTCTTC. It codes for CASSHGYSGGAPNEQFF. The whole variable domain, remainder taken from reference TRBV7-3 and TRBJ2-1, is GAGVSQTPSNKVTEKGKYVELRCDPISGHTALYWYRQSLGQGPEFLIYFQGTGAADDSGLPNDRFFAVRPEGSVSTLKIQRTERGDSAVYLCASSHGYSGGAPNEQFFGPGTRLTVL.

This CDR3 reads CASSLTRQGGLQPQHF. CDR3 coding DNA: TGTGCCAGCAGCCTCACCCGACAGGGGGGACTCCAGCCCCAGCATTTT. The chain recombines TRBV12-3 or TRBV12-4 with TRBJ1-5, with 9 bases lining up with TRBD1. Trimming took 6 bases from V and 7 from J; bases not matched to a gene: 13. The CDR3 consists of 16 residues.

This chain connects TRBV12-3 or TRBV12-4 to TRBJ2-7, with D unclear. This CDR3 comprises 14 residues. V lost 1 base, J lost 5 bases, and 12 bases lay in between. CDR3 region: CASSLVGSQDEQYF. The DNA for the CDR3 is TGTGCCAGCAGTTTAGTTGGCAGCCAGGACGAGCAGTACTTC.

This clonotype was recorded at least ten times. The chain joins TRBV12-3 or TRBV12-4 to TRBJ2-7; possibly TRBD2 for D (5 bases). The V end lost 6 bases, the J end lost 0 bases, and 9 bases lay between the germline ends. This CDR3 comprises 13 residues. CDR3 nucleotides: TGTGCCAGCAGCGCCGGGGTCTCCTACGAGCAGTACTTC. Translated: CASSAGVSYEQYF.

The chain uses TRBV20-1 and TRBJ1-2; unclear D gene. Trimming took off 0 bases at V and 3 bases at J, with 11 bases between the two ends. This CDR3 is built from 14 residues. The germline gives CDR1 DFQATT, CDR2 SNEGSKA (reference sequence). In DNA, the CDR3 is TGCAGTGCTAGAGATAAGAAGGAGGACTATGGCTACACCTTC. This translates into CSARDKKEDYGYTF.